These T cell receptor beta chains were read from a single sample in a study of blood T cell repertoires in COVID-19. The protocol was immunoSEQ multiplex PCR, while the TCRdb copy is restricted to in-frame clones and leaves out a portion. The sample carries about 410,000 clones, 85% to 90% recorded once. The sequenced sample consisted of PBMCs or T cells enriched from blood (not recorded which). The receptors were gathered from a woman aged 25 to 39 who had recovered from COVID-19. Each CDR3 is given with its conserved first and last residue. The D gene is left open where the match is weak. Expanded clones are given a class, and other clones once, few, many or no size at all.

clone size: NA
V gene: TRBV5-5
D gene: TRBD1
J gene: TRBJ1-5
CDR3 protein: CASSLVSDRGRNQPQHF
CDR3 DNA: TGTGCCAGCAGCTTGGTATCTGACAGGGGGAGGAATCAGCCCCAGCATTTT

clone size: NA
V gene: TRBV6-5
D gene: NA
J gene: TRBJ1-1
CDR3 protein: CASSSVGRGTEAFF
CDR3 DNA: TGTGCCAGCAGTTCCGTGGGCAGGGGCACTGAAGCTTTCTTT

clone size: NA
V gene: TRBV5-1
D gene: NA
J gene: TRBJ1-1
CDR3 protein: CASSLGVESEAFF
CDR3 DNA: TGCGCCAGCAGCTTGGGGGTGGAGAGCGAAGCTTTCTTT

clone size: NA
V gene: TRBV6-5
D gene: NA
J gene: TRBJ2-3
CDR3 protein: CASSYSRGDTQYF
CDR3 DNA: TGTGCCAGCAGTTACTCACGGGGGGATACGCAGTATTTT

clone size: NA
V gene: TRBV2
D gene: TRBD2
J gene: TRBJ2-1
CDR3 protein: CASSNDRLAGGTYNEQFF
CDR3 DNA: TGTGCCAGCAGCAATGACCGACTAGCGGGAGGAACCTACAATGAGCAGTTCTTC

clone size: NA
V gene: TRBV12-5
D gene: TRBD2
J gene: TRBJ2-7
CDR3 protein: CASGLATGLAALRVYEQYF
CDR3 DNA: TGTGCTAGTGGTTTGGCTACCGGACTAGCGGCGCTCCGAGTTTACGAGCAGTACTTC

clone size: NA
V gene: TRBV30
D gene: TRBD1
J gene: TRBJ2-6
CDR3 protein: CAWRRTGVAQSSGANVLTF
CDR3 DNA: TGTGCCTGGAGACGGACAGGCGTGGCCCAAAGCTCTGGGGCCAACGTCCTGACTTTC

clone size: NA
V gene: TRBV27
D gene: TRBD1
J gene: TRBJ1-1
CDR3 protein: CASSSYRGLFEAFF
CDR3 DNA: TGTGCCAGCAGTTCGTACAGGGGGCTATTCGAAGCTTTCTTT

clone size: once
V gene: TRBV18
D gene: NA
J gene: TRBJ2-3
CDR3 protein: CASSPPNADTQYF
CDR3 DNA: TGTGCCAGCTCGCCACCTAATGCAGATACGCAGTATTTT

clone size: NA
V gene: TRBV7-2
D gene: TRBD1
J gene: TRBJ1-6
CDR3 protein: CASSPRTGGNNSPLHF
CDR3 DNA: TGTGCCAGCAGCCCGCGGACAGGGGGCAATAATTCACCCCTCCACTTT

clone size: NA
V gene: TRBV30
D gene: NA
J gene: TRBJ1-1
CDR3 protein: CAWSVATNTEAFF
CDR3 DNA: TGTGCCTGGAGTGTAGCGACGAACACTGAAGCTTTCTTT

clone size: few
V gene: TRBV7-9
D gene: TRBD1
J gene: TRBJ1-1
CDR3 protein: CASSGQKNTEAFF
CDR3 DNA: TGTGCCAGCTCGGGACAGAAGAACACTGAAGCTTTCTTT

clone size: NA
V gene: TRBV7-9
D gene: NA
J gene: TRBJ1-1
CDR3 protein: CASSFHTENTEAFF
CDR3 DNA: TGTGCCAGCAGCTTTCACACCGAAAACACTGAAGCTTTCTTT